The 9 T cell receptor beta chains reported below all come from one sample, sequenced in a study of naive and memory T cell subsets. Regarding the study as a whole: Naive repertoires, especially CD8, held a few larger clonotypes, possibly memory cells re-expressing CD45RA.

Antigen specificity for these receptors is unknown. Two oligonucleotides, mixed equimolar, formed the beta constant-region primer covering TRBC1 and TRBC2. The ligated cDNA underwent four PCR rounds using SP2 and nested alpha and beta constant-region primers. TCRdb called the UMI-ligation and nested PCR reads again in MiXCR, with one record for every CDR3 protein. The table lists roughly 150,000 distinct CDR3 sequences, about 23% of them singletons. The specimen sequenced was naive CD4+ T cells from blood. These TCRs come from a human donor in good health.

V and J are TRBV7-2 and TRBJ2-6; D call uncertain. V was clipped by 7 bases and J by 11 bases, with 9 bases between them. The CDR3 is 11 amino acids. Germline lookup yields CDR1 SGHTA and CDR2 FQGNSA. CDR3 bases: TGTGCCAGCACCCCTCGAGACGTCCTGACTTTC. Its translation: CASTPRDVLTF. The whole variable domain, remainder taken from reference TRBV7-2 and TRBJ2-6, is GAGVSQSPSNKVTEKGKDVELRCDPISGHTALYWYRQSLGQGLEFLIYFQGNSAPDKSGLPSDRFSAERTGGSVSTLTIQRTQQEDSAVYLCASTPRDVLTFGAGSRLTVL.

This chain links TRBV6-5 with TRBJ2-1; 12 bases map to TRBD1. V lost 2 bases to trimming and J lost 8 bases; unmatched junction nucleotides: 1. The germline V gene encodes CDR1 MNHEY and CDR2 SVGAGI. The CDR3 has 14 residues. The chain's CDR3 is CASSYGTGGDEQFF. As DNA, the CDR3 is TGTGCCAGCAGTTACGGGACAGGGGGCGATGAGCAGTTCTTC.

The V gene is TRBV29-1, the J gene TRBJ1-1; 7 bases line up with TRBD1. With V trimmed by 3 bases and J by 5 bases, 12 bases remained unmatched. This CDR3 region has 15 residues. Per germline, CDR1 SQVTM and CDR2 ANQGSEA. The CDR3 region is CSVDGRGVLSTEAFF. The CDR3 DNA sequence: TGCAGCGTTGACGGCAGGGGGGTGTTGAGTACTGAAGCTTTCTTT. The entire variable domain, with the rest obtained from reference TRBV29-1 and TRBJ1-1, is as follows: SAVISQKPSRDICQRGTSLTIQCQVDSQVTMMFWYRQQPGQSLTLIATANQGSEATYESGFVIDKFPISRPNLTFSTLTVSNMSPEDSSIYLCSVDGRGVLSTEAFFGQGTRLTVV.

In its sample, this clonotype was seen a few times. Here the CDR3 DNA reads TGTGCCAGCAGCTTAGTAGCGGGAGAGTCGGGCAATGAGCAGTTCTTC. Translation: CASSLVAGESGNEQFF. The V call is TRBV7-2, the J call TRBJ2-1; 9 positions match TRBD2. The junction had 7 bases not matched to a gene; V was cut back by 1 base and J by 6 bases. This CDR3 spans 16 amino acids. The germline gives CDR1 SGHTA, CDR2 FQGNSA.

V is TRBV28 and J is TRBJ2-2; maybe TRBD2 (5 bases). There are 15 residues in the CDR3. Germline lookup yields CDR1 MDHEN and CDR2 SYDVKM. Between the trimmed V and J ends, which lost 2 bases and 4 bases, there was a span of 11 bases. CDR3 protein: CASSLIGKSTGELFF. The CDR3 nucleotides read TGTGCCAGCAGTTTAATCGGGAAGAGCACCGGGGAGCTGTTTTTT.

V and J are TRBV4-1 and TRBJ2-5, with TRBD1 matching 8 bases. CDR1 is MGHRA, CDR2 YSYEKL, per germline. This CDR3 has 18 amino acids. V was clipped by 2 bases and J by 2 bases; unmatched bases: 13. Here the CDR3 reads CASSQLYTGTGKQETQYF. The CDR3 DNA is TGCGCCAGCAGCCAACTCTATACCGGGACAGGTAAACAAGAGACCCAGTACTTC.

The rearrangement joins TRBV20-1 to TRBJ2-1, with TRBD2 as a possible D gene (5 bases). Germline CDR1 is DFQATT and CDR2 is SNEGSKA (reference sequence). The CDR3 is 13 amino acids. CDR3 sequence (DNA): TGCAGCTTGGGTGCTAGCCGGAACAATGAGCAGTTCTTC. Its translation: CSLGASRNNEQFF.

This clonotype was recorded many times. V gene TRBV2 combines with J gene TRBJ2-1, with no clear D. The CDR3 spans 13 residues. The V and J ends lost 4 bases and 5 bases respectively, with 9 bases between them. Germline CDR1 and CDR2: SNHLY and FYNNEI. The CDR3 DNA reads as TGTGCCAGCAGTGTCCTCCCCCACAATGAGCAGTTCTTC. Translated: CASSVLPHNEQFF.

This clonotype was detected only once. This sequence joins TRBV7-2 and TRBJ2-3, with TRBD2 matching over 13 bases. The CDR3 runs 15 residues. With 4 bases clipped from V and 6 bases from J, the junction kept 4 bases outside the gene matches. Per the germline V gene, CDR1 is SGHTA and CDR2 is FQGNSA. CDR3 protein: CASSSGLAGVDTQYF. CDR3 bases: TGTGCCAGCAGCTCAGGACTAGCGGGAGTTGATACGCAGTATTTT.